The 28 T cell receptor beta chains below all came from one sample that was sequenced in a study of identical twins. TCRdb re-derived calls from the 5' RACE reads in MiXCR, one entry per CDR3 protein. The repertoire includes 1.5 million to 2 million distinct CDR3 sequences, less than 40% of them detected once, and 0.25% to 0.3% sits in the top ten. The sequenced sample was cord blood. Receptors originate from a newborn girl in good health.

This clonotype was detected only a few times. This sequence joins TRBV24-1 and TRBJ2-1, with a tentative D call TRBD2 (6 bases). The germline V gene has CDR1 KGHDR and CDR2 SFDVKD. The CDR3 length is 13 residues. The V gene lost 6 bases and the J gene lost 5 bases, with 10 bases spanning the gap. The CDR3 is CATSPSVNNEQFF. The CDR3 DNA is TGTGCCACCAGTCCTAGCGTCAACAATGAGCAGTTCTTC.

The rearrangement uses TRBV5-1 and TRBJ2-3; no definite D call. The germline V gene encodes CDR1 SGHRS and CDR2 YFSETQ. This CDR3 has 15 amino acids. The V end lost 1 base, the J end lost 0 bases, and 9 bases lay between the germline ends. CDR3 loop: CASSLRDPSTDTQYF. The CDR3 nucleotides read TGCGCCAGCAGCTTGAGGGATCCTAGCACAGATACGCAGTATTTT.

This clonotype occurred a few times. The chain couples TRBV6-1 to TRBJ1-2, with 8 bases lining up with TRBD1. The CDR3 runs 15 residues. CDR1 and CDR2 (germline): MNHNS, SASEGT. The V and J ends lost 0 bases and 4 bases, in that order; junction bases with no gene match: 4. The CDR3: CASSEADRVGYGYTF. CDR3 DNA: TGTGCCAGCAGTGAAGCGGACAGGGTTGGCTATGGCTACACCTTC.

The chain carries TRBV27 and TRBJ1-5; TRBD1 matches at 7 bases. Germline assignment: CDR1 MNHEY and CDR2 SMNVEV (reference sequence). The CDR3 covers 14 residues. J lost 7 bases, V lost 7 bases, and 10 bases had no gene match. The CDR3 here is CASNLDRAGQPQHF. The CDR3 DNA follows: TGTGCCAGCAACTTAGACAGGGCCGGACAGCCCCAGCATTTT.

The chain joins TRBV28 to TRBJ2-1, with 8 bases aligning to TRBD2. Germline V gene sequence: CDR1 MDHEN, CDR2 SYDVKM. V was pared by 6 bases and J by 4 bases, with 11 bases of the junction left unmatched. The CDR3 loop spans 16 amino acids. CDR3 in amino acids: CASRLAGLREYNEQFF. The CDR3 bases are TGTGCCAGCAGGCTAGCGGGTCTAAGGGAATACAATGAGCAGTTCTTC. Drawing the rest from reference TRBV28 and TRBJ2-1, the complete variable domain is DVKVTQSSRYLVKRTGEKVFLECVQDMDHENMFWYRQDPGLGLRLIYFSYDVKMKEKGDIPEGYSVSREKKERFSLILESASTNQTSMYLCASRLAGLREYNEQFFGPGTRLTVL.

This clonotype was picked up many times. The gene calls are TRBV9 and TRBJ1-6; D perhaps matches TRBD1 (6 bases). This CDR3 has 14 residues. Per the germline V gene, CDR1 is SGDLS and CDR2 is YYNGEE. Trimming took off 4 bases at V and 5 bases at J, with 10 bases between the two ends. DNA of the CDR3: TGTGCCAGCAGCCCCCGGGACAATAATTCACCCCTCCACTTT. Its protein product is CASSPRDNNSPLHF.

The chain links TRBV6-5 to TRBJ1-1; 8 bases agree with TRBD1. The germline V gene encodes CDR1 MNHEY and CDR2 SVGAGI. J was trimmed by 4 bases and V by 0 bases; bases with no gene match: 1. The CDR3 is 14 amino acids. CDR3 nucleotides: TGTGCCAGCAGTTACTCGACAGGGGTCACTGAAGCTTTCTTT. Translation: CASSYSTGVTEAFF.

The CDR3 nucleotides read TGTGCCAGCAGCCAAGGGCAGGCCGCCTCTAATTCACCCCTCCACTTT. Translated, it gives CASSQGQAASNSPLHF. This chain connects TRBV3-1 to TRBJ1-6, with D unclear. The CDR3 extends over 16 amino acids. V dropped 1 base and J dropped 6 bases, with 13 bases sitting between them. Per germline, CDR1 LGHDT and CDR2 YNNKEL (reference sequence).

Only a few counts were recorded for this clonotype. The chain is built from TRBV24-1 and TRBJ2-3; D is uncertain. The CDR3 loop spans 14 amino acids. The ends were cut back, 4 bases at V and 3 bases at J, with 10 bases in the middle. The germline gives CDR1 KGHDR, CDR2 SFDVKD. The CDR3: CATSERASTDTQYF. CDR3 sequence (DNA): TGTGCCACCAGTGAACGGGCGTCGACAGATACGCAGTATTTT.

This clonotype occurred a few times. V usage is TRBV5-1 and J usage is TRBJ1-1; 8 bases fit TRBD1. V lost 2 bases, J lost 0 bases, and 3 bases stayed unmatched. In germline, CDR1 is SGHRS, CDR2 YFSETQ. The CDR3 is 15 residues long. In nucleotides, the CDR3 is TGCGCCAGCAGCTTCTCAGGGGGCATGAACACTGAAGCTTTCTTT. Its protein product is CASSFSGGMNTEAFF.

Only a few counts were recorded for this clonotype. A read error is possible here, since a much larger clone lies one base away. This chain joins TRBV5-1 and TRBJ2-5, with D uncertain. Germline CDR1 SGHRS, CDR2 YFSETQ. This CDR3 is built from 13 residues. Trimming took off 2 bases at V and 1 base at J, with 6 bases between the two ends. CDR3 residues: CASSFSPQETQYF. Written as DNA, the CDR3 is TGCGCCAGCAGCTTTTCCCCCCAAGAGACCCAGTACTTC.

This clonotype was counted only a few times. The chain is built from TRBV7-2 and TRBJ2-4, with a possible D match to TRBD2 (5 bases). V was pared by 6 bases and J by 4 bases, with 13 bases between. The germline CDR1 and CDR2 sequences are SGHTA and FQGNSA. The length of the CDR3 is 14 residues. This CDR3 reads CASSPSGVKNIQYF. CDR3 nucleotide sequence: TGTGCCAGCAGTCCTTCCGGGGTTAAAAACATTCAGTACTTC. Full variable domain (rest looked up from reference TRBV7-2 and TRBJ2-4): GAGVSQSPSNKVTEKGKDVELRCDPISGHTALYWYRQSLGQGLEFLIYFQGNSAPDKSGLPSDRFSAERTGGSVSTLTIQRTQQEDSAVYLCASSPSGVKNIQYFGAGTRLSVL.

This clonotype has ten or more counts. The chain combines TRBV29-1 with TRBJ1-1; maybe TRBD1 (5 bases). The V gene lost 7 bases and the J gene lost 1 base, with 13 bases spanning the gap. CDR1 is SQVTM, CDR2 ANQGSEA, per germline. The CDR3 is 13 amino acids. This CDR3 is CSAQGAGNTEAFF. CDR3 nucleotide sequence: TGCAGCGCACAAGGGGCGGGGAACACTGAAGCTTTCTTT.

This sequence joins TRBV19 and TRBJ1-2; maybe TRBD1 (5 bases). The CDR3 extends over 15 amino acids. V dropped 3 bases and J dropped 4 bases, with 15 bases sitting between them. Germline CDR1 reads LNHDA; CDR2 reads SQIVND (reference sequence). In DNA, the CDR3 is TGTGCCAGTAGTATTTCCTTCAGGGCCAGCTATGGCTACACCTTC. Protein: CASSISFRASYGYTF.

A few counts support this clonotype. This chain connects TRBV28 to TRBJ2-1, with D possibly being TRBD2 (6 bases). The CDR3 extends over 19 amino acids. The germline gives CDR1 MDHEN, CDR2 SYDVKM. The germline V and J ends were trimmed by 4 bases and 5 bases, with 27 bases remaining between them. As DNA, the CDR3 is TGTGCCAGCAGTTGGGCCTTTGGGACTGTGGCAGGGATTCACAATGAGCAGTTCTTC. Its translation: CASSWAFGTVAGIHNEQFF.

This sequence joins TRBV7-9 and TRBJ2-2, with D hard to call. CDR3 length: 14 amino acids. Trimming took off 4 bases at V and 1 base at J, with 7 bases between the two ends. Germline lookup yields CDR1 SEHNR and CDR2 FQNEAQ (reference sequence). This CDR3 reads CASSSPLNTGELFF. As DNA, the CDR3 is TGTGCCAGCAGCTCCCCGCTGAACACCGGGGAGCTGTTTTTT.

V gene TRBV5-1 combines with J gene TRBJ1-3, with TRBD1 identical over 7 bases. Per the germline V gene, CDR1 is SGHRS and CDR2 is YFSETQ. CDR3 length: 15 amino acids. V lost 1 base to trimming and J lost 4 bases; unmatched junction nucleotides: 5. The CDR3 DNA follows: TGCGCCAGCAGCTTGACAGGGGTGAAAGGAAACACCATATATTTT. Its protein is CASSLTGVKGNTIYF.

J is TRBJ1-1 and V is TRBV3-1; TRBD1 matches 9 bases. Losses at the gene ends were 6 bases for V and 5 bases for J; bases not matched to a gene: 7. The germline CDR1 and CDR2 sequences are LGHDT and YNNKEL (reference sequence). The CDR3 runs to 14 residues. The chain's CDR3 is CASRGTGRRTEAFF. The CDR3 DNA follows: TGTGCCAGCAGGGGGACAGGGAGACGAACTGAAGCTTTCTTT.

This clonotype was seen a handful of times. The chain's CDR3 is CATSIQKTDTQYF. The CDR3 DNA follows: TGTGCCACCAGCATCCAGAAGACAGATACGCAGTATTTT. The chain carries TRBV15 and TRBJ2-3; D call uncertain. CDR1 is LNHNV, CDR2 YYDKDF, per germline (reference sequence). Between the trimmed V and J ends, which lost 4 bases and 3 bases, there was a span of 8 bases. The CDR3 has 13 residues.

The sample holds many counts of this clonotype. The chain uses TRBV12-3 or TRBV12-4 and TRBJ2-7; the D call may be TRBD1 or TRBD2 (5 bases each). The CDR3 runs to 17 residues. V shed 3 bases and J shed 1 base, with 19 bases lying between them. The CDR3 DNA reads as TGTGCCAGCAGTTTTGATCGGGGCTCCGGTGATTCCTACGAGCAGTACTTC. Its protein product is CASSFDRGSGDSYEQYF.

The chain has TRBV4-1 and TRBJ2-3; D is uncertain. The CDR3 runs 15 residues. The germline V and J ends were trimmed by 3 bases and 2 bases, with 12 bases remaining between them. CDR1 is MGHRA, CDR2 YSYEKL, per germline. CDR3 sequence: CASSQGNLNTDTQYF. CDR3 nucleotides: TGCGCCAGCAGCCAGGGGAATCTTAACACAGATACGCAGTATTTT.

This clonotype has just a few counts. CDR3 protein: CATSSYTGNYGYTF. The CDR3 nucleotides read TGTGCCACCAGCAGTTATACAGGGAACTATGGCTACACCTTC. The gene calls are TRBV15 and TRBJ1-2, with D possibly TRBD1 on 6 matching bases. Trimming left V 3 bases short and J 2 bases short, with 10 bases between. The V gene's germline CDR1 is LNHNV and CDR2 YYDKDF (reference sequence). The CDR3 spans 14 residues.

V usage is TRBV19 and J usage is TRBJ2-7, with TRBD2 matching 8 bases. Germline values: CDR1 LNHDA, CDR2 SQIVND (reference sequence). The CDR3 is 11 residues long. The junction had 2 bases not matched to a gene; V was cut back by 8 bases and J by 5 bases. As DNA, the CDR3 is TGTGCCAGTGGACTAGCTGACGAGCAGTACTTC. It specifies CASGLADEQYF.

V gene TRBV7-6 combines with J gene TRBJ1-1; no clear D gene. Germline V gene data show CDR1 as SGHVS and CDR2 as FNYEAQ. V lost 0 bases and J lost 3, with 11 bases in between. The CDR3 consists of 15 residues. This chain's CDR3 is CASSLAPNGDTEAFF. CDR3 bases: TGTGCCAGCAGCTTAGCCCCAAACGGGGACACTGAAGCTTTCTTT.

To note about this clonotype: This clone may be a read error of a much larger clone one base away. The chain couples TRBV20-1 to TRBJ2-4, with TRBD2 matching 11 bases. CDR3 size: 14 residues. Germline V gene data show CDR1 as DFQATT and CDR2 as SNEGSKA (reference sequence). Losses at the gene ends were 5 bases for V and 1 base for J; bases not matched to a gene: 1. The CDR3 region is CSAASGGAKNIQYF. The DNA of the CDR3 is TGCAGTGCTGCTAGCGGGGGGGCCAAAAACATTCAGTACTTC.

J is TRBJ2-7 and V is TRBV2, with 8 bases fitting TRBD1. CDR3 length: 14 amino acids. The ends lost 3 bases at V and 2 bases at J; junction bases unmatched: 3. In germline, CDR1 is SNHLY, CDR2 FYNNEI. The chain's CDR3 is CASSDGRGPYEQYF. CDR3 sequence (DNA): TGTGCCAGCAGTGATGGCAGGGGGCCCTACGAGCAGTACTTC.

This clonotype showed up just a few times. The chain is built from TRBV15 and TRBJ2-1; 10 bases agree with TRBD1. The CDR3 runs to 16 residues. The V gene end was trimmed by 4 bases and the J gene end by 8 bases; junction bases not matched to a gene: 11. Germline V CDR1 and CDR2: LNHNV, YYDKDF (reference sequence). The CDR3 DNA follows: TGTGCCACCAGCACCCTATCGGGACAGGGGAGAGATGAGCAGTTCTTC. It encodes CATSTLSGQGRDEQFF.

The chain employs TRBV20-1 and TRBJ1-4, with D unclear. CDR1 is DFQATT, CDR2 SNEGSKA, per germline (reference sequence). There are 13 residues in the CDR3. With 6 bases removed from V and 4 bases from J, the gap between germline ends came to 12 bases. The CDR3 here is CSARTVNNEKLFF. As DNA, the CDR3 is TGCAGTGCCCGGACGGTGAATAATGAAAAACTGTTTTTT.